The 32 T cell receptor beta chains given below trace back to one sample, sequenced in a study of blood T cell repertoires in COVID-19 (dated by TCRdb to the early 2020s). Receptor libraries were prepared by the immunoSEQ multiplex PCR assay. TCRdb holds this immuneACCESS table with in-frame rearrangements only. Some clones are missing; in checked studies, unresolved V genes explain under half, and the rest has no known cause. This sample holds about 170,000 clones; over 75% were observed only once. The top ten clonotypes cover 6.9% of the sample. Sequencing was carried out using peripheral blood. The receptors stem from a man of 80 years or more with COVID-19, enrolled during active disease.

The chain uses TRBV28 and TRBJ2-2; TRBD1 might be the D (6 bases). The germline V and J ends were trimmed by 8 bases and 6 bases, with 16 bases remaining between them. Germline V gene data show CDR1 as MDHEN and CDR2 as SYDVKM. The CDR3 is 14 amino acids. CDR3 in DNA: TGTGCCAGCTGGGGGCTCAAAGGAGCCGGGGAGCTGTTTTTT. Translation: CASWGLKGAGELFF.

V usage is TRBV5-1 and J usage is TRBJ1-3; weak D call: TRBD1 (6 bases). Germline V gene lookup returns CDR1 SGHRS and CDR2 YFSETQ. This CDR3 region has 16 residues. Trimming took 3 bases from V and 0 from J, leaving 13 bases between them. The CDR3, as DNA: TGCGCCAGCAGCTCCCCAACAGGGTGCTCTGGAAACACCATATATTTT. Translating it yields CASSSPTGCSGNTIYF.

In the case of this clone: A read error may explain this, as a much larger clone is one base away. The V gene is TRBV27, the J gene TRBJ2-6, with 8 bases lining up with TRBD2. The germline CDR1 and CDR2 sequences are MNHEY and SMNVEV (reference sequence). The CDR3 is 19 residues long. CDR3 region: CARSPRGGVVFSGANVLTF. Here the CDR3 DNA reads TGTGCCCGCAGTCCCCGGGGGGGGGTGGTCTTCTCTGGGGCCAACGTCCTGACTTTC.

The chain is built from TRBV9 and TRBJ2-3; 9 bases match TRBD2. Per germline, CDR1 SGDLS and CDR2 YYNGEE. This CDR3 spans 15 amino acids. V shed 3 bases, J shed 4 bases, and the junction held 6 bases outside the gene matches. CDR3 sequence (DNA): TGTGCCAGCAGCGGAGGAAGCGGGGGGTCAGATACGCAGTATTTT. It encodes CASSGGSGGSDTQYF.

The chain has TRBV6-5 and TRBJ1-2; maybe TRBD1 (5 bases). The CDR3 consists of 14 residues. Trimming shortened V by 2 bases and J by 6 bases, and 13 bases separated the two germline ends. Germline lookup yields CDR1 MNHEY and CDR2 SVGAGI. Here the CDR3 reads CASSYAFGADGYTF. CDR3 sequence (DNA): TGTGCCAGCAGTTACGCCTTTGGGGCGGATGGCTACACCTTC.

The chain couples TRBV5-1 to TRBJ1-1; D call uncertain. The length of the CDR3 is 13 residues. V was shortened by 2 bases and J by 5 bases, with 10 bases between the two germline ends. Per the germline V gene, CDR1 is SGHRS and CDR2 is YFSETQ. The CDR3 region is CASSLSQWTEAFF. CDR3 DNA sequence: TGCGCCAGCAGCTTAAGTCAGTGGACTGAAGCTTTCTTT.

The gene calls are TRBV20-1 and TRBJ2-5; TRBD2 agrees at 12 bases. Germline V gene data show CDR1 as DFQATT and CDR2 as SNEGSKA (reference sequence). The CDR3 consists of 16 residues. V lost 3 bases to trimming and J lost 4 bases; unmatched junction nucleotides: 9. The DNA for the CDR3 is TGCAGTGCTAGTGTCCCCTGGACTAGCGGGGCAGAGACCCAGTACTTC. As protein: CSASVPWTSGAETQYF.

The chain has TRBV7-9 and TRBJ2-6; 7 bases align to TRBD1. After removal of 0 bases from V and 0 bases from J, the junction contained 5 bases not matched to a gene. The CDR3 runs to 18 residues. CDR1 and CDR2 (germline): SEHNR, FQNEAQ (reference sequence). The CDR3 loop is CASSLATGYDSGANVLTF. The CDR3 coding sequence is TGTGCCAGCAGCTTAGCGACAGGGTACGACTCTGGGGCCAACGTCCTGACTTTC.

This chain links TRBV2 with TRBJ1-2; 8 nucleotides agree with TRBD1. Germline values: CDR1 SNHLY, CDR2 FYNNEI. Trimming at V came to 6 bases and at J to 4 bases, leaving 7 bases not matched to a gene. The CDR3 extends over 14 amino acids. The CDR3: CASRWGTGSYGYTF. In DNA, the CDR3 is TGTGCCAGCAGGTGGGGGACAGGCAGCTATGGCTACACCTTC.

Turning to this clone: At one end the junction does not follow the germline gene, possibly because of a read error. CDR3 loop: CARSFEGGASYEQYF. Written as DNA, the CDR3 is TGCGCCCGCAGCTTCGAGGGGGGGGCCTCCTACGAGCAGTACTTC. V usage is TRBV5-1 and J usage is TRBJ2-7; TRBD2 is a possible D gene (7 bases). This CDR3 has 15 residues. Germline CDR1 and CDR2: SGHRS and YFSETQ. Full variable domain (rest looked up from reference TRBV5-1 and TRBJ2-7): KAGVTQTPRYLIKTRGQQVTLSCSPISGHRSVSWYQQTPGQGLQFLFEYFSETQRNKGNFPGRFSGRQFSNSRSEMNVSTLELGDSALYLCARSFEGGASYEQYFGPGTRLTVT.

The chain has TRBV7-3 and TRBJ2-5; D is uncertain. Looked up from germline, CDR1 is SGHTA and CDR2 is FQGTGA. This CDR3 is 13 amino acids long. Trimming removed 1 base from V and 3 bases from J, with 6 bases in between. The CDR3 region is CASSLNPEETQYF. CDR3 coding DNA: TGTGCCAGCAGCTTAAACCCAGAAGAGACCCAGTACTTC.

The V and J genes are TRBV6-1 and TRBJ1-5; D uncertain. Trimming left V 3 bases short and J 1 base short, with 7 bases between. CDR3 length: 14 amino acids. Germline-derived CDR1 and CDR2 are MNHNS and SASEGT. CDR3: CASSDRNSNQPQHF. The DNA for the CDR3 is TGTGCCAGCAGTGACAGGAACAGCAATCAGCCCCAGCATTTT.

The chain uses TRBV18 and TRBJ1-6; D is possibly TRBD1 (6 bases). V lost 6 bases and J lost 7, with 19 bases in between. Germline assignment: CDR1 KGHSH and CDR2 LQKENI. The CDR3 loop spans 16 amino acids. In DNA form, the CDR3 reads TGTGCCAGCTCCTTCGACCAGACAGGCTACAATTCACCCCTCCACTTT. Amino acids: CASSFDQTGYNSPLHF.

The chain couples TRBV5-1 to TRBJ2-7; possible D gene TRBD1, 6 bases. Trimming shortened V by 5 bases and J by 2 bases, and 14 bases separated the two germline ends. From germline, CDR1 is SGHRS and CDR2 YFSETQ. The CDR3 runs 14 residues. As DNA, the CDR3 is TGCGCCAGCAGTCCTGCCCCAGGGGCCTACGAGCAGTACTTC. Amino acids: CASSPAPGAYEQYF.

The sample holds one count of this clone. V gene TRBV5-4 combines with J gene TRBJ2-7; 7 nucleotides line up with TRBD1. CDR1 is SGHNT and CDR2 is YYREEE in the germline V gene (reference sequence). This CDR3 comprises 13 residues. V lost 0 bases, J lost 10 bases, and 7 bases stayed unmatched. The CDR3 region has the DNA TGTGCCAGCAGCTTGGACAGGGGATTTGAACAGTACTTC. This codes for CASSLDRGFEQYF.

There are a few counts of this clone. The CDR3 nucleotides read TGTGCCAGCAGCAAAGACCAGGGCCCAGGTCAGCCCCAGCATTTT. This codes for CASSKDQGPGQPQHF. The V call is TRBV21-1, the J call TRBJ1-5; the table's D gene call, TRBD1, was not cross checked with the DNA. TRBV21-1 is termed a pseudogene. The CDR3 covers 15 residues.

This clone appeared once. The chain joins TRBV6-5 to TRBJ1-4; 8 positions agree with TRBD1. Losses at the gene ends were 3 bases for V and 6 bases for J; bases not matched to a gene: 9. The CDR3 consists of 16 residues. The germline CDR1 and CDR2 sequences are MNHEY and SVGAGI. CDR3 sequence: CASSYGRGLRDEKLFF. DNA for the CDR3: TGTGCCAGCAGTTATGGCAGGGGGCTCAGGGATGAAAAACTGTTTTTT.

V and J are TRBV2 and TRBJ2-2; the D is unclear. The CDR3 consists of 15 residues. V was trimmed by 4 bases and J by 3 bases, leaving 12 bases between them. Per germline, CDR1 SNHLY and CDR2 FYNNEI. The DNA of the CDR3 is TGTGCCAGCAGTGTTCGTGGGCCTGACACCGGGGAGCTGTTTTTT. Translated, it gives CASSVRGPDTGELFF.

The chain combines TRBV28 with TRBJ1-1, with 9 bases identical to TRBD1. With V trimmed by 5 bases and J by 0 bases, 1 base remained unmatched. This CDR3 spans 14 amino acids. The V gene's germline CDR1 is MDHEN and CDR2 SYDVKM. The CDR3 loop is CASSRTGVNTEAFF. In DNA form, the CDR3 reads TGTGCCAGCAGTCGGACAGGGGTGAACACTGAAGCTTTCTTT.

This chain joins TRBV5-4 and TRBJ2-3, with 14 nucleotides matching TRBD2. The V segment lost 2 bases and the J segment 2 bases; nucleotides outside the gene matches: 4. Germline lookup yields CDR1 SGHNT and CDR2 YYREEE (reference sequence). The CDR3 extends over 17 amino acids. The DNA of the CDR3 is TGTGCCAGCAGCTTACCGGGACTAGCGGGGGCCACAGATACGCAGTATTTT. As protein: CASSLPGLAGATDTQYF.

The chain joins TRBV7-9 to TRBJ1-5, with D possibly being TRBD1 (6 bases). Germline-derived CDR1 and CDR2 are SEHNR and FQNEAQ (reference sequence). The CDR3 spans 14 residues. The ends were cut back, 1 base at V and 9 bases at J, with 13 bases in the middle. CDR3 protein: CASSLGQAQWPQHF. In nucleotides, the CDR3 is TGTGCCAGCAGCTTAGGACAGGCCCAATGGCCCCAGCATTTT.

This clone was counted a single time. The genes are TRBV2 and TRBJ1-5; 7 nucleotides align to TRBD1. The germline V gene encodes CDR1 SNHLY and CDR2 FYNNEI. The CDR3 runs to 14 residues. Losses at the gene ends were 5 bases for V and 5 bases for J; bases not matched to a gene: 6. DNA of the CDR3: TGTGCCAGCAGTCGGGACAGAACGGATCAGCCCCAGCATTTT. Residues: CASSRDRTDQPQHF.

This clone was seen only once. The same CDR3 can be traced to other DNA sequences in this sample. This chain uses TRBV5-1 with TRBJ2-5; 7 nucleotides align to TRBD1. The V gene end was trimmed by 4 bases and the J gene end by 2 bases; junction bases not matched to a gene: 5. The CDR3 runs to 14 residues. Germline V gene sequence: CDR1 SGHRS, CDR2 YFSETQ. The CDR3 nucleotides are TGCGCCAGCAGCCCAGGGACAGCACAAGAGACCCAGTACTTC. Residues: CASSPGTAQETQYF.

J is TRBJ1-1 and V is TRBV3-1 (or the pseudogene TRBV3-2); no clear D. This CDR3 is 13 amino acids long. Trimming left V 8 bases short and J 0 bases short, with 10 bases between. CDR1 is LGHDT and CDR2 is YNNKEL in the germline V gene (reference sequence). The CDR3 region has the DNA TGTGCCAGCGGTCAGGTGATGAACACTGAAGCTTTCTTT. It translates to CASGQVMNTEAFF.

The CDR3 loop is CASSPGWTGEAFF. CDR3 nucleotides: TGTGCCAGCAGTCCAGGCTGGACAGGTGAAGCTTTCTTT. This sequence joins TRBV6-2 or TRBV6-3 and TRBJ1-1, with 7 positions matching TRBD1. Per germline, CDR1 MNHEY and CDR2 SVGEGT. The length of the CDR3 is 13 residues. V lost 5 bases, J lost 7 bases, and 7 bases stayed unmatched.

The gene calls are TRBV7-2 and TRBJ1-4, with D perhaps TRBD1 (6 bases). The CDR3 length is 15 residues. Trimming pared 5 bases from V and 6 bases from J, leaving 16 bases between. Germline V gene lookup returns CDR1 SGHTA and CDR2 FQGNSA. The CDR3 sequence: CASSLEGGVDEKLFF. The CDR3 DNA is TGTGCCAGCAGCCTCGAGGGGGGGGTGGATGAAAAACTGTTTTTT. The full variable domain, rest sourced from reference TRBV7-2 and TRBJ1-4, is GAGVSQSPSNKVTEKGKDVELRCDPISGHTALYWYRQSLGQGLEFLIYFQGNSAPDKSGLPSDRFSAERTGGSVSTLTIQRTQQEDSAVYLCASSLEGGVDEKLFFGSGTQLSVL.

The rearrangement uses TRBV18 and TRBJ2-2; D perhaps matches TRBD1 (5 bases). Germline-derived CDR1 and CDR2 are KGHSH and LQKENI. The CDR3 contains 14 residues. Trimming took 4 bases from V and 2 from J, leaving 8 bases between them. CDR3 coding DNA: TGTGCCAGCTCACAGGACATCAACACCGGGGAGCTGTTTTTT. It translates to CASSQDINTGELFF.

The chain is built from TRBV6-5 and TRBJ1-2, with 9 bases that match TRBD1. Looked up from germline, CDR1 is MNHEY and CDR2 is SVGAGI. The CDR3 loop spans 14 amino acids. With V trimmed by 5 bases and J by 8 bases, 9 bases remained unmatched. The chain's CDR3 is CASSPTGTGRGYTF. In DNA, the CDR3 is TGTGCCAGCAGTCCAACCGGGACAGGGAGAGGCTACACCTTC.

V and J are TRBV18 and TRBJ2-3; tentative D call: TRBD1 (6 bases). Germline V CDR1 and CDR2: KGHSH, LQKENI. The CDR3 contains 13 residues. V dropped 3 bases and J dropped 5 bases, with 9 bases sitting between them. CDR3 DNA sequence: TGTGCCAGCTCACCTCAGGGGCAAGATACGCAGTATTTT. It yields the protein CASSPQGQDTQYF.

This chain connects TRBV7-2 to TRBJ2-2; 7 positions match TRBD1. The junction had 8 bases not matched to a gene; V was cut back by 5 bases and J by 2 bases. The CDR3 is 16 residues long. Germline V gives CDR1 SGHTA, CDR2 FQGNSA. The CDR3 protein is CASSRDSLRNTGELFF. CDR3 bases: TGTGCCAGCAGCCGGGACAGCCTTCGAAACACCGGGGAGCTGTTTTTT.

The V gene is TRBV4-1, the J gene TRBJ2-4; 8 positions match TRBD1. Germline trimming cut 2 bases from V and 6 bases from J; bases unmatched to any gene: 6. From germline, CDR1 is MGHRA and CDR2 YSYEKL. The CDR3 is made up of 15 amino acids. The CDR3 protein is CASSQPDREGNIQYF. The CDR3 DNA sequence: TGCGCCAGCAGCCAACCGGACAGGGAAGGAAACATTCAGTACTTC.

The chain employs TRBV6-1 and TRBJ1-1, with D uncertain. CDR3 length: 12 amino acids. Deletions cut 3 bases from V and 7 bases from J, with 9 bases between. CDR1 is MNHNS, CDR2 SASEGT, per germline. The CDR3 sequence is CASSELQFEAFF. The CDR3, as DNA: TGTGCCAGCAGTGAGCTCCAGTTTGAAGCTTTCTTT.